A selection of T cell receptor beta chains follows, all from one sample in a study of blood T cell repertoires in COVID-19. Only in-frame clones appear in the TCRdb table, and some are missing; sequencing was by immunoSEQ multiplex PCR. The sample records about 150,000 clones, roughly 86% being singletons. The source material was peripheral blood. These receptors came from a man aged 50 to 59 with active or convalescent COVID-19. The CDR3 runs from the conserved cysteine through the conserved F or W. Fields, in order: clone size, D gene, J gene, V gene, CDR3 DNA, CDR3 protein. D genes are given only for firm matches. Only part of the rows carry a size: once, few, many, or a class if the clone is expanded.

clone size: NA
D gene: TRBD2
J gene: TRBJ2-7
V gene: TRBV7-2
CDR3 DNA: TGTGCCAGCAGCTCTACTAGCGGGAGGGATTACGAGCAGTACTTC
CDR3 protein: CASSSTSGRDYEQYF

clone size: NA
D gene: TRBD1
J gene: TRBJ1-6
V gene: TRBV5-1
CDR3 DNA: TGCGCCAGCAGCACAGGGGGCTCTTCACCCCTCCACTTT
CDR3 protein: CASSTGGSSPLHF

clone size: NA
D gene: NA
J gene: TRBJ2-2
V gene: TRBV11-2
CDR3 DNA: TGTGCCAGCAGCTTAGATCGGGTTATCGGGGAGCTGTTTTTT
CDR3 protein: CASSLDRVIGELFF

clone size: NA
D gene: TRBD2
J gene: TRBJ2-5
V gene: TRBV10-3
CDR3 DNA: TGTGCCATCAGTGATATAGCGGGGCCCTCGCGGGAGACCCAGTACTTC
CDR3 protein: CAISDIAGPSRETQYF

clone size: NA
D gene: NA
J gene: TRBJ2-7
V gene: TRBV7-2
CDR3 DNA: TGTGCCAGCAGCCCCCGGCAGGGTACCTACGAGCAGTACTTC
CDR3 protein: CASSPRQGTYEQYF

clone size: NA
D gene: NA
J gene: TRBJ1-2
V gene: TRBV12-5
CDR3 DNA: TGTGCTAGTGGTTTGGACACCTATGGCTACACCTTC
CDR3 protein: CASGLDTYGYTF

clone size: NA
D gene: NA
J gene: TRBJ2-7
V gene: TRBV7-9
CDR3 DNA: TGTGCCAGCAGCTCAGGGTTCGAGCAGTACTTC
CDR3 protein: CASSSGFEQYF

clone size: NA
D gene: TRBD1
J gene: TRBJ1-1
V gene: TRBV7-9
CDR3 DNA: TGTGCCAGCATGCTACTAGACAGGGTCACTGAAGCTTTCTTT
CDR3 protein: CASMLLDRVTEAFF

clone size: NA
D gene: NA
J gene: TRBJ1-1
V gene: TRBV7-9
CDR3 DNA: TGTGCCAGCAGCCCCCTTCCAAGCAATGAAGCTTTCTTT
CDR3 protein: CASSPLPSNEAFF

clone size: NA
D gene: TRBD2
J gene: TRBJ2-7
V gene: TRBV5-1
CDR3 DNA: TGCGCCAGCAGCAAAGCGGGGACGGCACAGCAGTACTTC
CDR3 protein: CASSKAGTAQQYF

clone size: NA
D gene: NA
J gene: TRBJ2-1
V gene: TRBV9
CDR3 DNA: TGTGCCAGCAGTGAATCTAGCGCCCTTAACAATGAGCAGTTCTTC
CDR3 protein: CASSESSALNNEQFF

clone size: few
D gene: TRBD2
J gene: TRBJ2-5
V gene: TRBV30
CDR3 DNA: TGTGCCTGGACACTAGCGGGGTACAAGACCCAGTACTTC
CDR3 protein: CAWTLAGYKTQYF

clone size: NA
D gene: TRBD2
J gene: TRBJ2-7
V gene: TRBV9
CDR3 DNA: TGTGCCAGCAGCGGACTACTAGCGGGAGAGGGCGAGCAGTACTTC
CDR3 protein: CASSGLLAGEGEQYF

clone size: NA
D gene: TRBD1
J gene: TRBJ2-1
V gene: TRBV7-9
CDR3 DNA: TGTGCCAGCACTATCGACAGGGGGACTTACAATGAGCAGTTCTTC
CDR3 protein: CASTIDRGTYNEQFF

clone size: NA
D gene: TRBD1
J gene: TRBJ2-7
V gene: TRBV9
CDR3 DNA: TGTGCCAGCAGCGTAGGGCAGGGGGCTTACGAGCAGTACTTC
CDR3 protein: CASSVGQGAYEQYF

clone size: once
D gene: NA
J gene: TRBJ1-1
V gene: TRBV27
CDR3 DNA: TGTGCCAGCAGTTTAGGCGGGGGGAACACTGAAGCTTTCTTT
CDR3 protein: CASSLGGGNTEAFF

clone size: NA
D gene: NA
J gene: TRBJ2-5
V gene: TRBV11-3
CDR3 DNA: TGTGCCAGCAGCTTAGAATTCCTTGTGGGAGCGGGAGAGACCCAGTACTTC
CDR3 protein: CASSLEFLVGAGETQYF

clone size: few
D gene: NA
J gene: TRBJ2-2
V gene: TRBV29-1
CDR3 DNA: TGCACCGGGTTTGGGGGGACCGGGGAGCTGTTTTTT
CDR3 protein: CTGFGGTGELFF

clone size: NA
D gene: NA
J gene: TRBJ1-4
V gene: TRBV24-1
CDR3 DNA: TGTGCCACCAGTGAAACCGGGACGGGAGCAACTAATGAAAAACTGTTTTTT
CDR3 protein: CATSETGTGATNEKLFF

clone size: NA
D gene: NA
J gene: TRBJ2-2
V gene: TRBV18
CDR3 DNA: TGTGCCAGCTCACCACTGGTCGGCGGGGAGCTGTTTTTT
CDR3 protein: CASSPLVGGELFF

clone size: NA
D gene: TRBD1
J gene: TRBJ1-4
V gene: TRBV18
CDR3 DNA: TGTGCCAGCTCACCCCTCGTGACAGGGTTGGGCGCAAGGGAAAAACTGTTTTTT
CDR3 protein: CASSPLVTGLGAREKLFF

clone size: NA
D gene: NA
J gene: TRBJ2-7
V gene: TRBV29-1
CDR3 DNA: TGCAGCGTTGACACGGGTAGCGACGAGCAGTACTTC
CDR3 protein: CSVDTGSDEQYF

clone size: once
D gene: TRBD2
J gene: TRBJ2-3
V gene: TRBV6-1
CDR3 DNA: TGTGCCAGCAGGACTAGCGGGGGGGTCACAAATACGCAGTATTTT
CDR3 protein: CASRTSGGVTNTQYF

clone size: NA
D gene: NA
J gene: TRBJ2-5
V gene: TRBV6-5
CDR3 DNA: TGTGCCAGCTGCCGGGACTCTCAAGAGACCCAGTACTTC
CDR3 protein: CASCRDSQETQYF

clone size: NA
D gene: NA
J gene: TRBJ1-3
V gene: TRBV7-2
CDR3 DNA: TGTGCCAGCAGCTTAGTAACGGGGACAGGAAACACCATATATTTT
CDR3 protein: CASSLVTGTGNTIYF

clone size: NA
D gene: NA
J gene: TRBJ1-1
V gene: TRBV21-1
CDR3 DNA: TGTGCCAGCAGCAAAGTTACGCGGGCCGATAGAAATTTT
CDR3 protein: CASSKVTRADRNF

clone size: NA
D gene: TRBD1
J gene: TRBJ2-7
V gene: TRBV19
CDR3 DNA: TGTGCCAGTAGTGGAGGGACAGGGGCCTACGAGCAGTACTTC
CDR3 protein: CASSGGTGAYEQYF

clone size: NA
D gene: NA
J gene: TRBJ2-7
V gene: TRBV7-2
CDR3 DNA: TGTGCCAGCAGCGTTAGTGGACTGAACTACGAGCAGTACTTC
CDR3 protein: CASSVSGLNYEQYF

clone size: NA
D gene: NA
J gene: TRBJ1-4
V gene: TRBV7-9
CDR3 DNA: TGTGCCAGCAGCTTAGGGGCGGGTCAACTTAATGAAAAACTGTTTTTT
CDR3 protein: CASSLGAGQLNEKLFF

clone size: NA
D gene: TRBD1
J gene: TRBJ2-2
V gene: TRBV5-1
CDR3 DNA: TGCGCCAGCAGCTTCAGGGGGCTTTATACCGGGGAGCTGTTTTTT
CDR3 protein: CASSFRGLYTGELFF

clone size: NA
D gene: NA
J gene: TRBJ1-5
V gene: TRBV6-2/TRBV6-3
CDR3 DNA: TGTGCCAGCAGTTTCCCCGGTGGGCAGGGGACTCAGCCCCAGCATTTT
CDR3 protein: CASSFPGGQGTQPQHF

clone size: NA
D gene: TRBD2
J gene: TRBJ2-7
V gene: TRBV27
CDR3 DNA: TGTGCCAGCACCTTGACTAGCGGGAGCTCATACGAGCAGTACTTC
CDR3 protein: CASTLTSGSSYEQYF

clone size: few
D gene: NA
J gene: TRBJ2-5
V gene: TRBV18
CDR3 DNA: TGTGCCAGCTCACCAAGGACATCTCAAGAGACCCAGTACTTC
CDR3 protein: CASSPRTSQETQYF

clone size: NA
D gene: TRBD1
J gene: TRBJ1-2
V gene: TRBV7-8
CDR3 DNA: TGTGCCAGCAGACCGACAGGGATTTATGGCTACACCTTC
CDR3 protein: CASRPTGIYGYTF

clone size: NA
D gene: TRBD1
J gene: TRBJ1-3
V gene: TRBV29-1
CDR3 DNA: TGCAGCGTTGAAGATACGCGGACAGGGGAAAACACCATATATTTT
CDR3 protein: CSVEDTRTGENTIYF

clone size: NA
D gene: NA
J gene: TRBJ1-4
V gene: TRBV2
CDR3 DNA: TGTGCCAGCAGGGAAGACGGAGCGGATGAAAAACTGTTTTTT
CDR3 protein: CASREDGADEKLFF

clone size: NA
D gene: NA
J gene: TRBJ1-2
V gene: TRBV6-1
CDR3 DNA: TGTGCCAGCAGTGAACCAGGCAACTATGGCTACACCTTC
CDR3 protein: CASSEPGNYGYTF

clone size: NA
D gene: TRBD2
J gene: TRBJ2-1
V gene: TRBV9
CDR3 DNA: TGTGCCAGCGGCCGAAGGAGCTTAGCGGGACCCCGGTCCTACAATGAGCAGTTCTTC
CDR3 protein: CASGRRSLAGPRSYNEQFF

clone size: NA
D gene: TRBD1
J gene: TRBJ2-7
V gene: TRBV5-1
CDR3 DNA: TGCGCCAGCAGCTTCGGGACAGGGGGCGCCTACGAGCAGTACTTC
CDR3 protein: CASSFGTGGAYEQYF

clone size: NA
D gene: NA
J gene: TRBJ2-1
V gene: TRBV3-1/TRBV3-2
CDR3 DNA: TGTGCCAGCAGCCATAGCGGCGAGCAGTTCTTC
CDR3 protein: CASSHSGEQFF

clone size: once
D gene: NA
J gene: TRBJ1-1
V gene: TRBV19
CDR3 DNA: TGTGCCAGTAGTATAGCAAGGGCAGGGTCTACTGAAGCTTTCTTT
CDR3 protein: CASSIARAGSTEAFF

clone size: NA
D gene: NA
J gene: TRBJ2-2
V gene: TRBV2
CDR3 DNA: TGTGCCAGCAGGTGGCAGGCGAACACCGGGGAGCTGTTTTTT
CDR3 protein: CASRWQANTGELFF

clone size: NA
D gene: NA
J gene: TRBJ2-2
V gene: TRBV2
CDR3 DNA: TGTGCCAGCCTTCAGGAATCGGACACCGGGGAGCTGTTTTTT
CDR3 protein: CASLQESDTGELFF

clone size: NA
D gene: NA
J gene: TRBJ1-2
V gene: TRBV19
CDR3 DNA: TGTGCCAGTAGTTCCCGGTCCTATGGCTACACCTTC
CDR3 protein: CASSSRSYGYTF

clone size: NA
D gene: NA
J gene: TRBJ1-4
V gene: TRBV7-9
CDR3 DNA: TGTGCCAGCAGCTTAACAGCAACTAATGAAAAACTGTTTTTT
CDR3 protein: CASSLTATNEKLFF

clone size: NA
D gene: NA
J gene: TRBJ2-1
V gene: TRBV5-4
CDR3 DNA: TGTGCCAGCAGCTTGGGTTTGATGAGCTCCTACAATGAGCAGTTCTTC
CDR3 protein: CASSLGLMSSYNEQFF

clone size: NA
D gene: TRBD1
J gene: TRBJ1-6
V gene: TRBV7-2
CDR3 DNA: TGTGCCAGCAGCATACAGGGGGTAAAGAATTCACCCCTCCACTTT
CDR3 protein: CASSIQGVKNSPLHF

clone size: NA
D gene: TRBD2
J gene: TRBJ2-3
V gene: TRBV5-1
CDR3 DNA: TGCGCCAGCAGCTCAACGGGGGGTTTCGCAGATACGCAGTATTTT
CDR3 protein: CASSSTGGFADTQYF

clone size: NA
D gene: NA
J gene: TRBJ1-2
V gene: TRBV7-6
CDR3 DNA: TGTGCCAGCAGCTTACTCTATGGCTACACCTTC
CDR3 protein: CASSLLYGYTF

clone size: NA
D gene: NA
J gene: TRBJ2-7
V gene: TRBV7-2
CDR3 DNA: TGTGCCAGCAGCTACGAAAGGGGAGGAAGCTACGAGCAGTACTTC
CDR3 protein: CASSYERGGSYEQYF

clone size: NA
D gene: NA
J gene: TRBJ1-2
V gene: TRBV29-1
CDR3 DNA: TGCAGCATCCGCCTTCGGGGGGTCGGCTACACCTTC
CDR3 protein: CSIRLRGVGYTF

clone size: NA
D gene: TRBD1
J gene: TRBJ1-1
V gene: TRBV7-2
CDR3 DNA: TGTGCCAGCGGGTCAGGGGGTCGGGCTTTCTTT
CDR3 protein: CASGSGGRAFF

clone size: once
D gene: TRBD2
J gene: TRBJ2-7
V gene: TRBV9
CDR3 DNA: TGTGCCAGCAGCGCGGGACTAGCGGGAGGGTCCTACGAGCAGTACTTC
CDR3 protein: CASSAGLAGGSYEQYF

clone size: NA
D gene: TRBD2
J gene: TRBJ2-1
V gene: TRBV6-6
CDR3 DNA: TGTGCCAGCAGAATAGCGGGAGGGCCGGGTAATGAGCAGTTCTTC
CDR3 protein: CASRIAGGPGNEQFF

clone size: NA
D gene: TRBD1
J gene: TRBJ1-4
V gene: TRBV7-2
CDR3 DNA: TGTGCCAGCAGCTTATCACAGGGGGCGCGGGGTGAAAAACTGTTTTTT
CDR3 protein: CASSLSQGARGEKLFF

clone size: once
D gene: TRBD1
J gene: TRBJ2-3
V gene: TRBV7-9
CDR3 DNA: TGTGCCAGCAGCTTCCGGGACAGGGGGTTCACAGATACGCAGTATTTT
CDR3 protein: CASSFRDRGFTDTQYF

clone size: NA
D gene: TRBD1
J gene: TRBJ2-3
V gene: TRBV7-8
CDR3 DNA: TGTGCCAGCAGCTTACTACAGGGGGGTCCAGATACGCAGTATTTT
CDR3 protein: CASSLLQGGPDTQYF

clone size: NA
D gene: TRBD2
J gene: TRBJ2-5
V gene: TRBV5-1
CDR3 DNA: TGCGCCAGCAGCCGGGGACTAGCGCGGGCGGAGACCCAGTACTTC
CDR3 protein: CASSRGLARAETQYF

clone size: few
D gene: TRBD1
J gene: TRBJ1-1
V gene: TRBV5-1
CDR3 DNA: TGCGCCAGCAGCTTGGCCGGGACAGTCATGAACACTGAAGCTTTCTTT
CDR3 protein: CASSLAGTVMNTEAFF

clone size: NA
D gene: NA
J gene: TRBJ2-2
V gene: TRBV4-3
CDR3 DNA: TGCGCCAGCAGCCAAGATCTCCGGGACACGAACACCGGGGAGCTGTTTTTT
CDR3 protein: CASSQDLRDTNTGELFF